A single sample gave rise to the 18 T cell receptor beta chains below, sequenced in a study of blood T cell repertoires in COVID-19. Generated by immunoSEQ multiplex PCR, the TCRdb table keeps only in-frame clones and is missing some. There are 200,000 to 250,000 clones in the sample; about 86% occur only once, and about 9% lies in the top ten. The sequenced sample consisted of peripheral blood. Receptors originate from a man at least 80 years old with acute or convalescent COVID-19.

This clone was recorded a few times. In DNA, the CDR3 is TGTGCCAGCTCACCTACAGAGAATCAGCCCCAGCATTTT. Translating it yields CASSPTENQPQHF. J is TRBJ1-5 and V is TRBV18; D not resolved. This CDR3 comprises 13 residues. Germline V gene data show CDR1 as KGHSH and CDR2 as LQKENI. V was trimmed by 3 bases and J by 4 bases, leaving 7 bases between them.

The rearrangement links TRBV4-1 to TRBJ2-2, with 7 bases matching TRBD2. J gave up 5 bases and V 6 bases, and 12 bases lay outside the gene matches. The germline V gene has CDR1 MGHRA and CDR2 YSYEKL. The CDR3 runs to 16 residues. The chain's CDR3 is CASRPGGGRRTGELFF. In DNA, the CDR3 is TGCGCCAGCAGGCCCGGCGGGGGTAGGAGGACCGGGGAGCTGTTTTTT.

The chain recombines TRBV28 with TRBJ1-2; unclear D gene. This CDR3 region has 15 residues. Trimming cost V 5 bases and J 4 bases, with 17 bases left between them. CDR1 is MDHEN, CDR2 SYDVKM, per germline. The CDR3 coding sequence is TGTGCCAGCAGTACTACACGGATATCGGTCTATGGCTACACCTTC. It is translated as CASSTTRISVYGYTF.

The genes are TRBV30 and TRBJ1-6; D gene ambiguous. Per germline, CDR1 GTSNPN and CDR2 SVGIG (reference sequence). The CDR3 sequence is 16 residues long. V lost 7 bases and J lost 10, with 26 bases in between. Here the CDR3 DNA reads TGTGCCTTACACGACGCATGGCTCTTGAACGGGTCACCCCTCCACTTT. As protein: CALHDAWLLNGSPLHF.

The chain carries TRBV10-3 and TRBJ2-5, with D perhaps matching TRBD1 (6 bases). The CDR3 loop spans 15 amino acids. Germline values: CDR1 ENHRY, CDR2 SYGVKD. The ends were cut back, 3 bases at V and 4 bases at J, with 15 bases in the middle. As DNA, the CDR3 is TGTGCCATCAGTGATTCCCCCCCGACAGGAGAGACCCAGTACTTC. Translated, it gives CAISDSPPTGETQYF.

The chain links TRBV7-2 to TRBJ2-1; 12 bases fit TRBD1. CDR1 and CDR2 from the germline V gene are SGHTA and FQGNSA. With V trimmed by 6 bases and J by 9 bases, 12 bases remained unmatched. The CDR3 loop spans 16 amino acids. The CDR3 DNA sequence: TGTGCCAGCAGGCCCACTCCGGGACAGGGGGCGGGTGAGCAGTTCTTC. It codes for CASRPTPGQGAGEQFF.

The rearrangement links TRBV5-1 to TRBJ2-2; 8 bases map to TRBD2. The junction had 10 bases not matched to a gene; V was cut back by 7 bases and J by 2 bases. The CDR3 totals 16 residues. Germline V gene sequence: CDR1 SGHRS, CDR2 YFSETQ. CDR3 residues: CASVAGGPYNTGELFF. The CDR3, as DNA: TGCGCCAGCGTGGCGGGGGGCCCCTATAACACCGGGGAGCTGTTTTTT. The complete variable domain, with remaining parts taken from reference TRBV5-1 and TRBJ2-2, reads KAGVTQTPRYLIKTRGQQVTLSCSPISGHRSVSWYQQTPGQGLQFLFEYFSETQRNKGNFPGRFSGRQFSNSRSEMNVSTLELGDSALYLCASVAGGPYNTGELFFGEGSRLTVL.

The chain has TRBV3-1 (or the pseudogene TRBV3-2) and TRBJ1-1, with D perhaps matching TRBD1 (5 bases). The CDR3 sequence is 14 residues long. Trimming took off 6 bases at V and 5 bases at J, with 16 bases between the two ends. Per germline, CDR1 LGHDT and CDR2 YNNKEL (reference sequence). The CDR3 protein is CASRPGAGWTEAFF. CDR3 nucleotide sequence: TGTGCCAGCAGACCTGGGGCGGGGTGGACTGAAGCTTTCTTT.

The chain links TRBV29-1 to TRBJ1-3; 7 bases match TRBD1. Germline V gene lookup returns CDR1 SQVTM and CDR2 ANQGSEA. There are 15 residues in the CDR3. The CDR3 sequence is CVVIKGGISGNTIYF. In nucleotides, the CDR3 is TGCGTCGTGATTAAAGGGGGCATCTCTGGAAACACCATATATTTT.

The chain carries TRBV10-1 and TRBJ1-5; D might be TRBD1 (6 bases). The CDR3 has 16 amino acids. Trimming took 9 bases from V and 1 from J, leaving 19 bases between them. Germline V gene data show CDR1 as WNHNN and CDR2 as SYGVQD (reference sequence). For the CDR3, the DNA is TGCGCCAGTCAGATGACAGGTCACCCCAGCAATCAGCCCCAGCATTTT. Its translation is CASQMTGHPSNQPQHF.

The chain employs TRBV6-5 and TRBJ2-2; possibly TRBD2 for D (5 bases). The germline CDR1 and CDR2 sequences are MNHEY and SVGAGI. The CDR3 runs to 15 residues. V shed 2 bases and J shed 6 bases, with 13 bases lying between them. The CDR3 protein is CASSYAGVVAGELFF. In nucleotides, the CDR3 is TGTGCCAGCAGTTACGCCGGGGTAGTGGCCGGGGAGCTGTTTTTT.

The gene calls are TRBV27 and TRBJ2-4, with D perhaps TRBD1 (5 bases). The CDR3 extends over 14 amino acids. Germline CDR1 MNHEY, CDR2 SMNVEV (reference sequence). V gave up 2 bases and J gave up 6 bases, with 11 bases separating them. The CDR3 nucleotides read TGTGCCAGCAGTTTAGACTGGGGCACAAACATTCAGTACTTC. Translated: CASSLDWGTNIQYF.

The CDR3 bases are TGTGCCAGCAGTCCCATACCAGGACACCGGATCTATGGCTACACCTTC. Amino acid sequence: CASSPIPGHRIYGYTF. This chain links TRBV27 with TRBJ1-2, with D perhaps TRBD1 (5 bases). V lost 5 bases and J lost 4, with 20 bases in between. From germline, CDR1 is MNHEY and CDR2 SMNVEV (reference sequence). This CDR3 has 16 amino acids.

This clone was detected only once. The genes are TRBV6-1 and TRBJ2-7; 7 nucleotides line up with TRBD2. CDR1 MNHNS and CDR2 SASEGT come from the germline V gene. The CDR3 has 16 amino acids. After removal of 4 bases from V and 2 bases from J, the junction contained 11 bases not matched to a gene. The CDR3 here is CASSVSGTTDPYEQYF. The CDR3 DNA is TGTGCCAGCAGTGTGTCAGGGACTACGGACCCCTACGAGCAGTACTTC.

J is TRBJ2-1 and V is TRBV6-5; TRBD2 agrees at 8 bases. The V gene's germline CDR1 is MNHEY and CDR2 SVGAGI. The junction had 13 bases not matched to a gene; V was cut back by 10 bases and J by 5 bases. The CDR3 totals 15 residues. The CDR3 sequence: CATISPRGGHNEQFF. The CDR3 bases are TGTGCCACCATCTCTCCCCGGGGGGGCCACAATGAGCAGTTCTTC.

The chain recombines TRBV3-1 (or the pseudogene TRBV3-2) with TRBJ1-3, with no clear D. Trimming took 2 bases from V and 0 from J, leaving 5 bases between them. The CDR3 length is 14 residues. Germline V lookup: CDR1 LGHDT, CDR2 YNNKEL (reference sequence). This CDR3 reads CASSQRYSGNTIYF. The DNA of the CDR3 is TGTGCCAGCAGCCAACGGTACTCTGGAAACACCATATATTTT.

This chain joins TRBV6-1 and TRBJ1-5; TRBD1 matches at 7 bases. The CDR3 extends over 15 amino acids. The V gene's germline CDR1 is MNHNS and CDR2 SASEGT. Trimming at V came to 2 bases and at J to 5 bases, leaving 6 bases not matched to a gene. CDR3 loop: CASSERAGGHQPQHF. The CDR3 DNA reads as TGTGCCAGCAGTGAACGGGCAGGGGGGCATCAGCCCCAGCATTTT.

To note about this clone: This sample includes further DNA sequences coding for the same CDR3. V is TRBV24-1 and J is TRBJ2-7, with 7 bases matching TRBD1. This CDR3 comprises 15 residues. Unmatched junction bases numbered 6, after V lost 3 bases and J lost 2 bases. Germline CDR1 KGHDR, CDR2 SFDVKD. The CDR3 region is CATSDPRDRTYEQYF. In DNA, the CDR3 is TGTGCCACCAGTGATCCTAGGGACAGAACCTACGAGCAGTACTTC.